The clone carrying this T cell receptor beta chain was seen just once. Its cognate antigen is unknown. Other DNA sequences in the same sample also yield this CDR3. The record originates from a study of shared clonotypes between healthy human individuals. Overall study: A donor's plate count was three for CD4 naive and three for CD4 memory; CD8 naive had two and CD8 memory one.

Libraries were prepared by immunoSEQ multiplex PCR; TCRdb keeps only in-frame clonotypes and omits some of them. The repertoire holds about 1.5 million clones, with roughly 98% as singletons. CDR3 length equals 15 residues. Germline CDR1 and CDR2: SGDLS and YYNGEE. V lost 2 bases and J lost 0; bases outside the gene matches: 2. General observations from the study: With few donors, the genetic and exposure-history diversity represented was limited.

Source material: naive CD4+ T cells sorted from blood. As for subset: CD45RA+ positively selected. The chain employs TRBV9 and TRBJ2-1; 7 bases are shared with TRBD2. This TCR came from a man aged 30 to 45 in good health. CDR3 coding DNA: TGTGCCAGCAGCGTCAGCGGGGACTCCTACAATGAGCAGTTCTTC. It is translated as CASSVSGDSYNEQFF.